The 3 T cell receptor beta chains listed next were all sequenced from one sample in a study of blood T cell repertoires in COVID-19 (dated by TCRdb to 2018 to 2020). The protocol used for the library was the immunoSEQ multiplex PCR assay. TCRdb took over this immuneACCESS table, retaining in-frame rearrangements with V and J assigned. Such tables are incomplete; in checked studies, under half of the missing clones stem from an unresolved V gene, and the remainder is unexplained. This sample comprises approximately 140,000 clones, about 86% of them detected only once. 2.4% of the sample lies in the top ten. Sequencing used PBMCs or T cells enriched from blood (not recorded which). These receptors were taken from a man between 35 and 55 years old with acute COVID-19.

CDR3 in DNA: TGTGCCAGCAGCCAAGATGCGGTGATGGATTCACCCCTCCACTTT. This codes for CASSQDAVMDSPLHF. The gene calls are TRBV4-2 and TRBJ1-6; D unresolved. Germline V gene data show CDR1 as LGHNA and CDR2 as YNFKEQ. V was cut by 0 bases and J by 8 bases, with 11 bases left in between. This CDR3 has 15 amino acids.

With regard to this clone: Other nucleotide sequences in the sample specify the same CDR3. V is TRBV5-4 and J is TRBJ2-7, with 11 nucleotides matching TRBD2. The CDR3 sequence is 15 residues long. The junction had 5 bases not matched to a gene; V was cut back by 4 bases and J by 2 bases. Germline V gene lookup returns CDR1 SGHNT and CDR2 YYREEE (reference sequence). CDR3: CASSPGTSGPYEQYF. The CDR3 DNA sequence: TGTGCCAGCAGCCCCGGGACTAGCGGTCCCTACGAGCAGTACTTC.

The chain is built from TRBV5-1 and TRBJ1-1; 8 nucleotides match TRBD1. Unmatched junction bases numbered 3, after V lost 0 bases and J lost 5 bases. CDR3 length: 14 amino acids. Germline assignment: CDR1 SGHRS and CDR2 YFSETQ. CDR3 region: CASSLARGRTEAFF. Here the CDR3 DNA reads TGCGCCAGCAGCTTGGCCAGGGGGCGAACTGAAGCTTTCTTT.